The text below deals with one T cell receptor beta chain. The ends were cut back, 2 bases at V and 4 bases at J, with 8 bases in the middle. This CDR3 is 13 amino acids long. CDR1 and CDR2 (germline): LGHNT, FRNRAP. Participant-reported clinical history was the basis for cohort assignment. This entry belongs to a study of blood T cell repertoires in COVID-19. Whole-study context: The United States, Italy and Spain supplied acute and convalescent COVID-19 samples. Sources were T cells, B-cell-depleted T cells, or PBMCs; the material itself was cDNA or gDNA.

Per the study methods: Estimates of nucleated cell counts were drawn from the amplification of reference gene primers. Sequencing used immunoSEQ multiplex PCR; TCRdb keeps in-frame clones, though not all of them. V, J and clone size were drawn from that table, and D and trimming were deduced from the DNA. The sample holds approximately 290,000 clones, 90% seen once. This chain joins TRBV12-5 and TRBJ1-2, with no clear D. This sequence originates from a woman aged 18-30 years with acute COVID-19. Source material: PBMCs or T cells enriched from blood (not recorded which). The CDR3 here is CASGLSGSYGYTF. The CDR3 region has the DNA TGTGCTAGTGGTTTGTCAGGCAGCTATGGCTACACCTTC.